These 9 T cell receptor beta chains were all obtained from the same sample, sequenced in a study of blood T cell repertoires in COVID-19. Measured with immunoSEQ multiplex PCR; TCRdb has only the in-frame clones, and not every one. The sample lists around 100,000 clones, 84% seen once, with under 9.5% in the top ten. Sequencing input: peripheral blood. Every receptor here comes from a woman aged 40-49 years with acute or convalescent COVID-19.

The V and J genes are TRBV4-1 and TRBJ2-1, with TRBD1 identical over 10 bases. The germline V gene encodes CDR1 MGHRA and CDR2 YSYEKL. The CDR3 extends over 17 amino acids. Trimming cost V 3 bases and J 3 bases; bases outside gene matches: 8. CDR3: CASSHTSRDRGYNEQFF. The CDR3 DNA reads as TGCGCCAGCAGCCACACCTCCCGGGACAGGGGCTACAATGAGCAGTTCTTC.

V gene TRBV30 combines with J gene TRBJ1-4; 7 nucleotides agree with TRBD1. The CDR3 is 12 amino acids. Germline trimming cut 8 bases from V and 6 bases from J; bases unmatched to any gene: 6. The germline V gene has CDR1 GTSNPN and CDR2 SVGIG (reference sequence). In DNA form, the CDR3 reads TGTGCCAGGACAGGTTTGGATGAAAAACTGTTTTTT. This gives the protein CARTGLDEKLFF.

This clone has more than one count but fewer than ten. The chain combines TRBV12-3 or TRBV12-4 with TRBJ1-2; no reliable D call. V was cut by 8 bases and J by 1 base, with 8 bases left in between. This CDR3 region has 12 residues. CDR3 DNA sequence: TGTGCCAGCCGAGAGATTAACTATGGCTACACCTTC. Protein: CASREINYGYTF.

In its sample, this clone was seen a few times. The rearrangement uses TRBV28 and TRBJ1-2; 7 bases are shared with TRBD1. This CDR3 has 14 amino acids. Per germline, CDR1 MDHEN and CDR2 SYDVKM. V shed 1 base and J 4 bases; nucleotides not matched to a gene: 3. The DNA for the CDR3 is TGTGCCAGCAGTTTATTGCAGGGGGGCTATGGCTACACCTTC. Translating it yields CASSLLQGGYGYTF.

The V and J genes are TRBV19 and TRBJ2-1; no clear D. The CDR3 length is 10 residues. V lost 10 bases, J lost 6 bases, and 7 bases lay in between. Germline V gives CDR1 LNHDA, CDR2 SQIVND (reference sequence). The CDR3 bases are TGTGCCACCAAGAGCAATGAGCAGTTCTTC. Translation: CATKSNEQFF.

The chain joins TRBV19 to TRBJ1-2; D is possibly TRBD1 (5 bases). V shed 3 bases and J shed 5 bases, with 13 bases lying between them. CDR1 LNHDA and CDR2 SQIVND come from the germline V gene (reference sequence). The CDR3 sequence is 14 residues long. The CDR3 DNA is TGTGCCAGTAGTATTGAATCAGGGACTTATGGCTACACCTTC. It yields the protein CASSIESGTYGYTF.

The chain combines TRBV7-2 with TRBJ2-1; 7 nucleotides line up with TRBD2. The CDR3 is made up of 19 amino acids. Germline V gene sequence: CDR1 SGHTA, CDR2 FQGNSA. V lost 5 bases, J lost 3 bases, and 19 bases stayed unmatched. DNA for the CDR3: TGTGCCAGCAGCCCACAAACCTTGAAACGGGGGGTATACTACAATGAGCAGTTCTTC. As protein: CASSPQTLKRGVYYNEQFF.

The gene calls are TRBV6-6 and TRBJ2-1; 7 positions match TRBD1. The CDR3 covers 11 residues. Trimming took 5 bases from V and 14 from J; bases not matched to a gene: 6. CDR1 and CDR2 (germline): MNHNY, SVGAGI (reference sequence). The DNA of the CDR3 is TGTGCCAGCAGTACAGGGGATCTGAAGTTCTTC. Translating gives CASSTGDLKFF.

This clone has just one count. This rearrangement joins TRBV2 to TRBJ1-2; D possibly corresponds to TRBD1 (6 bases). From germline, CDR1 is SNHLY and CDR2 FYNNEI. Deletions cut 7 bases from V and 2 bases from J, with 20 bases between. The CDR3 consists of 16 residues. The CDR3 DNA sequence: TGTGCCAGCAAGGGTATTGAGTGGGGGCTGAACTATGGCTACACCTTC. It yields the protein CASKGIEWGLNYGYTF.